These 27 T cell receptor beta chains were all obtained from the same sample, sequenced in a study of metastatic and nonmetastatic thyroid tumors. No treatment of any kind had been given to any patient before thyroid surgery. TCRdb re-analyzed the PCR reads using MiXCR. The table shows about 92,000 clones, with about 16% occurring only once. Sequencing was carried out using blood. These receptors all stem from a female donor with papillary thyroid cancer or a benign thyroid nodule (not recorded which). Some clones in this sample may be carry-over from other donors' samples.

This clone was found many times. CDR3 nucleotides: TGTGCCAGCAGCGTAGGGGCGGGGGGGCAGTTTGAGCAGTTCTTC. It encodes CASSVGAGGQFEQFF. The rearrangement uses TRBV9 and TRBJ2-1, with 9 bases identical to TRBD2. Losses at the gene ends were 0 bases for V and 9 bases for J; bases not matched to a gene: 7. Germline V gives CDR1 SGDLS, CDR2 YYNGEE. The CDR3 is 15 residues long.

With regard to this clone: A much larger clone differs from this one at a single base, so this may be a read error. The conserved phenylalanine or tryptophan normally closing the CDR3 is absent here, so this likely arose from a read error. The chain is built from TRBV7-2 and TRBJ2-7; D call uncertain. Germline V gene lookup returns CDR1 SGHTA and CDR2 FQGNSA. V lost 5 bases and J 1 base, leaving 15 bases between the germline ends. The CDR3 has 15 amino acids. The CDR3 protein is CASSQPPPVSYEQYL. CDR3 DNA sequence: TGTGCCAGCAGCCAACCCCCGCCCGTTTCCTACGAGCAGTACCTC.

This clone was found a few times. The CDR3 carries no conserved terminal phenylalanine or tryptophan, so it likely arises from a read error. The chain joins TRBV5-4 to TRBJ1-1, with 7 positions matching TRBD1. The CDR3 is 14 residues long. The junction had 5 bases not matched to a gene; V was cut back by 4 bases and J by 2 bases. The V gene's germline CDR1 is SGHNT and CDR2 YYREEE (reference sequence). This chain's CDR3 is CASSQDRYNTEAFS. Here the CDR3 DNA reads TGTGCCAGCAGCCAGGACAGGTACAACACTGAAGCTTTCTCT.

This clone was seen ten or more times. The chain joins TRBV7-6 to TRBJ1-6; D unresolved. Germline V gene lookup returns CDR1 SGHVS and CDR2 FNYEAQ. The ends were cut back, 1 base at V and 6 bases at J, with 10 bases in the middle. This CDR3 is 15 amino acids long. CDR3 sequence reads: CASSLGRPANSPLHF. The CDR3 DNA is TGTGCCAGCAGCTTAGGGAGGCCGGCTAATTCACCCCTCCACTTT.

This clone came up many times. V and J are TRBV6-1 and TRBJ2-6, with TRBD1 identical over 7 bases. This CDR3 has 15 residues. The V gene end was trimmed by 8 bases and the J gene end by 0 bases; junction bases not matched to a gene: 4. Germline CDR1 MNHNS, CDR2 SASEGT. CDR3 bases: TGTGCCAGCCCCCGGGACAGCTCTGGGGCCAACGTCCTGACTTTC. The encoded protein is CASPRDSSGANVLTF.

This clone was seen ten or more times. The chain uses TRBV6-1 and TRBJ2-3; D perhaps matches TRBD2 (6 bases). The CDR3 runs 15 residues. V was shortened by 0 bases and J by 2 bases, with 9 bases between the two germline ends. Per the germline V gene, CDR1 is MNHNS and CDR2 is SASEGT. Here the CDR3 reads CASSEARGYTDTQYF. The CDR3 DNA is TGTGCCAGCAGTGAAGCGCGGGGATACACAGATACGCAGTATTTT.

This clone was counted many times. This chain joins TRBV19 and TRBJ2-1, with D perhaps TRBD2 (6 bases). The germline CDR1 and CDR2 sequences are LNHDA and SQIVND (reference sequence). Trimming left V 5 bases short and J 9 bases short, with 11 bases between. The CDR3 has 12 amino acids. CDR3 coding DNA: TGTGCCAGTAGTCAAAACGGGGGTGAGCAGTTCTTC. Translating it yields CASSQNGGEQFF.

This clone showed up many times. The chain uses TRBV10-1 and TRBJ2-5; 9 nucleotides line up with TRBD1. Per germline, CDR1 WNHNN and CDR2 SYGVQD (reference sequence). The CDR3 length is 15 residues. The V segment lost 8 bases and the J segment 5 bases; nucleotides outside the gene matches: 12. The CDR3 DNA follows: TGCGCCAGCGAACAGGGGGCGCGTCGGTGGGAGACCCAGTACTTC. Protein product: CASEQGARRWETQYF.

In its sample, this clone was seen many times. The chain recombines TRBV24-1 with TRBJ2-2; possible D gene TRBD1, 6 bases. V was cut by 5 bases and J by 4 bases, with 16 bases left in between. CDR3 length equals 16 residues. Germline assignment: CDR1 KGHDR and CDR2 SFDVKD. CDR3 sequence reads: CATSAAGTRITGELFF. The CDR3 DNA is TGTGCCACCAGTGCAGCCGGGACAAGGATCACCGGGGAGCTGTTTTTT.

The chain combines TRBV7-3 with TRBJ2-3; 15 nucleotides align to TRBD2. J gave up 5 bases and V 1 base, and 10 bases lay outside the gene matches. The CDR3 length is 19 residues. Germline-derived CDR1 and CDR2 are SGHTA and FQGTGA. The CDR3 here is CASSLIEGLAGGLIDTQYF. CDR3 nucleotide sequence: TGTGCCAGCAGCTTAATCGAAGGACTAGCGGGGGGGCTAATAGATACGCAGTATTTT.

In its sample, this clone was seen a few times. J is TRBJ2-7 and V is TRBV6-1; D is undetermined. This CDR3 spans 12 amino acids. Trimming stripped 11 bases from V and 2 bases from J, with 13 bases between. The germline V gene has CDR1 MNHNS and CDR2 SASEGT. CDR3 sequence: CAAKDATYEQYF. DNA for the CDR3: TGTGCCGCTAAGGACGCGACCTACGAGCAGTACTTC.

J is TRBJ1-4 and V is TRBV30; D not resolved. Deletions cut 4 bases from V and 8 bases from J, with 14 bases between. Germline V gives CDR1 GTSNPN, CDR2 SVGIG (reference sequence). The CDR3 is made up of 13 amino acids. In DNA, the CDR3 is TGTGCCTGGAAGCGGTCTCGAGGCGAAAAACTGTTTTTT. Amino acids: CAWKRSRGEKLFF.

This clone was observed at least ten times. A much more abundant neighbour one base away suggests this may be a read error. V usage is TRBV27 and J usage is TRBJ2-7, with 8 bases matching TRBD2. Germline CDR1 is MNHEY and CDR2 is SMNVEV (reference sequence). This CDR3 region has 14 residues. V gave up 6 bases and J gave up 4 bases; unmatched junction bases: 8. CDR3 DNA sequence: TGTGCCAGCAGACTCGGGGGGGAGCGGTACGAGCAGTACTTC. Protein product: CASRLGGERYEQYF.

In this sample, this clone turned up many times. This sequence joins TRBV27 and TRBJ1-4, with D uncertain. Germline V lookup: CDR1 MNHEY, CDR2 SMNVEV (reference sequence). Trimming cost V 0 bases and J 8 bases, with 7 bases left between them. The CDR3 consists of 13 residues. In DNA, the CDR3 is TGTGCCAGCAGTTTATCTGTAGGAGAAAAACTGTTTTTT. As protein: CASSLSVGEKLFF.

J is TRBJ1-3 and V is TRBV27, with TRBD1 matching 7 bases. In germline, CDR1 is MNHEY, CDR2 SMNVEV (reference sequence). The CDR3 is 14 residues long. The V and J ends lost 6 bases and 4 bases, in that order; junction bases with no gene match: 6. For the CDR3, the DNA is TGTGCCAGCAGGGAACAGGGGTACGGAAACACCATATATTTT. It translates to CASREQGYGNTIYF.

In this sample, this clone turned up many times. The V call is TRBV7-2, the J call TRBJ1-5; 12 bases agree with TRBD1. Germline V gene lookup returns CDR1 SGHTA and CDR2 FQGNSA. The CDR3 extends over 15 amino acids. The ends lost 5 bases at V and 9 bases at J; junction bases unmatched: 8. The DNA for the CDR3 is TGTGCCAGCAGCCAGGGACAGGGGGCCAGATCGCCCCAGCATTTT. This gives the protein CASSQGQGARSPQHF.

This clone was seen ten or more times. J is TRBJ1-1 and V is TRBV10-1; 10 bases align to TRBD1. Germline V gene sequence: CDR1 WNHNN, CDR2 SYGVQD (reference sequence). The ends lost 6 bases at V and 3 bases at J; junction bases unmatched: 4. This CDR3 is 14 amino acids long. The CDR3 loop reads CASRDRGWDTEAFF. The CDR3, as DNA: TGCGCCAGCAGGGACAGGGGGTGGGACACTGAAGCTTTCTTT.

This clone was counted many times. V is TRBV6-1 and J is TRBJ2-1, with D maybe TRBD2 (6 bases). The CDR3 length is 13 residues. Germline CDR1 MNHNS, CDR2 SASEGT. The ends were cut back, 5 bases at V and 7 bases at J, with 12 bases in the middle. CDR3 sequence: CASSFMGRNEQFF. The DNA of the CDR3 is TGTGCCAGCAGTTTCATGGGGAGGAATGAGCAGTTCTTC.

This clone occurred many times. Other DNA sequences from this sample encode an identical CDR3 as well. This sequence joins TRBV7-8 and TRBJ2-1; TRBD2 aligns across 13 bases. CDR1 and CDR2 from the germline V gene are SGHVS and FQNEAQ. The CDR3 length is 20 residues. Germline trimming cut 4 bases from V and 8 bases from J; bases unmatched to any gene: 20. The DNA for the CDR3 is TGTGCCAGCAGCTCCCCGACTAGCGGGGGGCCGTCCGCAGAAGTGGATGAGCAGTTCTTC. This gives the protein CASSSPTSGGPSAEVDEQFF. Full variable domain (outside the CDR3, taken from reference TRBV7-8 and TRBJ2-1): GAGVSQSPRYKVAKRGQDVALRCDPISGHVSLFWYQQALGQGPEFLTYFQNEAQLDKSGLPSDRFFAERPEGSVSTLKIQRTQQEDSAVYLCASSSPTSGGPSAEVDEQFFGPGTRLTVL.

This clone was found a few times. A much larger clone differs from this one at a single base, so this may be a read error. This specimen includes other DNA sequences encoding the same CDR3. The chain uses TRBV3-1 and TRBJ2-5, with D perhaps TRBD2 (7 bases). CDR3 size: 12 residues. CDR1 LGHDT and CDR2 YNNKEL come from the germline V gene (reference sequence). The CDR3 reads CASEGGGETQYF. The DNA of the CDR3 is TGTGCCAGCGAGGGGGGGGGAGAGACCCAATACTTC.

This clone has just a few counts. A much more abundant neighbour one base away suggests this may be a read error. This sample includes further DNA sequences coding for the same CDR3. The J gene is TRBJ2-2, the V gene TRBV9; 11 nucleotides line up with TRBD2. CDR1 and CDR2 (germline): SGDLS, YYNGEE. The CDR3 consists of 16 residues. The CDR3, as DNA: TGTGCCAGCAGCAGCAGACTAGCGGGGAATTCCGGGGAGCTGTTCTTT. Its translation is CASSSRLAGNSGELFF. Supplemented by reference TRBV9 and TRBJ2-2, the full variable domain reads DSGVTQTPKHLITATGQRVTLRCSPRSGDLSVYWYQQSLDQGLQFLIQYYNGEERAKGNILERFSAQQFPDLHSELNLSSLELGDSALYFCASSSRLAGNSGELFFGEGSRLTVL.

This clone was detected many times. Additional DNA sequences in this sample encode the identical CDR3. This chain connects TRBV15 to TRBJ2-5; D perhaps matches TRBD2 (6 bases). The ends were cut back, 1 base at V and 1 base at J, with 13 bases in the middle. The CDR3 has 16 residues. In germline, CDR1 is LNHNV, CDR2 YYDKDF (reference sequence). The CDR3 region is CATSRGGNFGQETQYF. CDR3 in DNA: TGTGCCACCAGCAGAGGCGGGAACTTCGGCCAAGAGACCCAGTACTTC. The variable domain in full, with the rest retrieved from reference TRBV15 and TRBJ2-5, is DAMVIQNPRYQVTQFGKPVTLSCSQTLNHNVMYWYQQKSSQAPKLLFHYYDKDFNNEADTPDNFQSRRPNTSFCFLDIRSPGLGDTAMYLCATSRGGNFGQETQYFGPGTRLLVL.

This clone was seen a handful of times. This may arise from a read error, as a much more abundant clone is one base away. The V call is TRBV18, the J call TRBJ1-4, with D uncertain. CDR3 length equals 14 residues. The V gene's germline CDR1 is KGHSH and CDR2 LQKENI. The CDR3 sequence: CASSPTDINEKPFF. In nucleotides, the CDR3 is TGTGCCAGCTCACCCACCGACATAAATGAAAAACCGTTTTTT.

As to this clone: One end of the junction varies from germline; a read error may be responsible. This chain joins TRBV6-2 or TRBV6-3 and TRBJ2-6, with TRBD2 identical over 8 bases. The CDR3 spans 19 residues. CDR1 and CDR2 from the germline V gene are MNHEY and SVGEGT. This CDR3 is CASSSDPGGEVPGANVLAF. In DNA, the CDR3 is TGTGCCAGCAGTTCTGACCCGGGGGGGGAGGTTCCTGGGGCCAACGTCCTGGCTTTC.

Regarding this clone: This sequence may be a read error, since a much larger clone differs from it by one base. The CDR3 loop is CVSSEVPSGGAGETQYF. Written as DNA, the CDR3 is TGTGTCAGCAGCGAGGTACCTAGCGGGGGGGCCGGAGAGACCCAGTACTTC. The chain employs TRBV9 and TRBJ2-5, with 12 nucleotides matching TRBD2. Germline CDR1 is SGDLS and CDR2 is YYNGEE. The CDR3 sequence is 17 residues long.

This clone was seen repeatedly, ten times or more. Other nucleotide sequences in the sample specify the same CDR3. This rearrangement joins TRBV11-2 to TRBJ1-1, with a tentative D call TRBD1 (5 bases). The V and J ends lost 7 bases and 1 base respectively, with 25 bases between them. The CDR3 extends over 18 amino acids. Germline lookup yields CDR1 SGHAT and CDR2 FQNNGV. CDR3 DNA: TGTGCCAGCACCTCGGGTGCTCGGGCCGGGGGTCGGAACACTGAAGCTTTCTTT. Protein product: CASTSGARAGGRNTEAFF.

The rearrangement links TRBV5-6 to TRBJ1-6; D ambiguous. The CDR3 is 16 amino acids. Germline CDR1 is SGHDT and CDR2 is YYEEEE. V lost 0 bases and J lost 0, with 7 bases in between. CDR3 nucleotides: TGTGCCAGCAGCTTGGGGGGAAGCTCCTATAATTCACCCCTCCACTTT. This gives the protein CASSLGGSSYNSPLHF.